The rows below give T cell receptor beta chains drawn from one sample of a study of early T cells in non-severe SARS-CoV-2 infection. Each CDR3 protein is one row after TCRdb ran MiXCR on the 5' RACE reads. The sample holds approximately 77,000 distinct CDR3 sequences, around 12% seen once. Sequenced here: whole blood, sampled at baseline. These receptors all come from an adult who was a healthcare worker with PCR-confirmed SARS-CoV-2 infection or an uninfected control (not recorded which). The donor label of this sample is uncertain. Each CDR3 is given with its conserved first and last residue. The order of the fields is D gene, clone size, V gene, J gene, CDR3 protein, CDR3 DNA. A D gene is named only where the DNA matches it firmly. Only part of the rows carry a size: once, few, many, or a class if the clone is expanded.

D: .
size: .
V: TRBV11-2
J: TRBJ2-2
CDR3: CASSFRRANTGELFF
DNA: TGTGCCAGCAGCTTTAGAAGGGCGAACACCGGGGAGCTGTTTTTT

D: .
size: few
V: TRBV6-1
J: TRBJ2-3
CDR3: CASSASRLSSTDTQYF
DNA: TGTGCCAGCAGTGCTTCTCGACTTTCTAGCACAGATACGCAGTATTTT

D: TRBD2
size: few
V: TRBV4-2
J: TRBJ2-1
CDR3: CASSQETRYGGGWDNEQFF
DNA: TGTGCCAGCAGCCAAGAGACGCGATATGGCGGGGGGTGGGACAATGAGCAGTTCTTC

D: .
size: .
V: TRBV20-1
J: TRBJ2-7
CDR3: CSATDRSSYEQYF
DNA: TGCAGTGCCACCGACCGGAGCTCCTACGAGCAGTACTTC

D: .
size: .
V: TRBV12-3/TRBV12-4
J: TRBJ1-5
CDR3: CASSLVGGRKGNQPQHF
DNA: TGTGCCAGCAGTTTGGTCGGGGGGCGCAAGGGCAATCAGCCCCAGCATTTT

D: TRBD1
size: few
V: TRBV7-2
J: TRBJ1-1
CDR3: CASSTTGGATEAFF
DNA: TGTGCCAGCAGCACAACAGGGGGGGCGACTGAAGCTTTCTTT

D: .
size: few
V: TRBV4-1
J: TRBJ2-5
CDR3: CASKAPTETQYF
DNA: TGCGCCAGCAAGGCCCCCACAGAGACCCAGTACTTC

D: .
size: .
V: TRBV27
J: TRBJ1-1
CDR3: CASVDRTEAFF
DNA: TGTGCCAGCGTTGACAGAACTGAAGCTTTCTTT

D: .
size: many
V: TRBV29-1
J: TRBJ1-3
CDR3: CSVEPPGIDTIYF
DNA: TGCAGCGTTGAACCCCCAGGGATAGACACCATATATTTT

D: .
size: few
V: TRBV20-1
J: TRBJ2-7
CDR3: CSAIGTSYEQYF
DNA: TGCAGTGCTATAGGCACCTCCTACGAGCAGTACTTC

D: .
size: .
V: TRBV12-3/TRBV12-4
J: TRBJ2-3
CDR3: CASSLRQGTDTQYF
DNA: TGTGCCAGCAGTTTGCGTCAGGGTACAGATACGCAGTATTTT

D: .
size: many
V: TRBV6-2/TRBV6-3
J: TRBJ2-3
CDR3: CASSYAGSTDTQYF
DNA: TGTGCCAGCAGTTATGCGGGTAGCACAGATACGCAGTATTTT

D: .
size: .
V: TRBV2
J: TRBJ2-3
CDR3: CASSEATGGGGTDTQYF
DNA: TGTGCCAGCAGTGAAGCGACGGGAGGAGGGGGAACAGATACGCAGTATTTT

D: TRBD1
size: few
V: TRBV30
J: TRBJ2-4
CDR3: CAWTRQGQNIQYF
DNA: TGTGCCTGGACCCGACAGGGACAAAACATTCAGTACTTC

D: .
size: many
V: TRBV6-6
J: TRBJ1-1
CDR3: CASSYYGVWTYSTEAFF
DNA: TGTGCCAGCAGTTACTACGGTGTTTGGACGTACTCCACTGAAGCTTTCTTT

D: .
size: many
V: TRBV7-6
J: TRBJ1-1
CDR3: CASSLADDTEAFF
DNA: TGTGCCAGCAGCTTAGCGGACGACACTGAAGCTTTCTTT

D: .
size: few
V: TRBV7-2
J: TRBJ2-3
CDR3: CASSPGRRDGQYF
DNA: TGTGCCAGCAGCCCGGGCAGGCGGGACGGTCAGTATTTT

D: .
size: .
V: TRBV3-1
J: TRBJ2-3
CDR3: CASSQGGTLGTQYF
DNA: TGTGCCAGCAGCCAAGGTGGGACCCTCGGTACGCAGTATTTT

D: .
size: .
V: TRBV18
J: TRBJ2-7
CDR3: CASSPPQGPSREQYF
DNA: TGTGCCAGCTCACCACCCCAGGGGCCCTCTCGCGAGCAGTACTTC

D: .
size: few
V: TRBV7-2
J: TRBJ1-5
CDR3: CASSPQSNQPQHF
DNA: TGTGCCAGCAGCCCCCAGTCCAATCAGCCCCAGCATTTT

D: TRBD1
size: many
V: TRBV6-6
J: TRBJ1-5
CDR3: CASSYEGADNQPQHF
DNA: TGTGCCAGCAGTTACGAGGGGGCAGACAATCAGCCCCAGCATTTT

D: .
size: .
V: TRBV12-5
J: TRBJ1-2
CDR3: CASGHNNRIREYGYTF
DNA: TGTGCTAGTGGCCACAATAACAGGATCCGAGAGTATGGCTACACCTTC

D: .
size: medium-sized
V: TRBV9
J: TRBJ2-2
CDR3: CASSGDWARDTGELFF
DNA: TGTGCCAGCAGCGGGGATTGGGCGAGGGACACCGGGGAGCTGTTTTTT

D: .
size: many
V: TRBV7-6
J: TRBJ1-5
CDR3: CASSLSSNQPQHF
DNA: TGTGCCAGCAGCTTAAGTAGCAATCAGCCCCAGCATTTT

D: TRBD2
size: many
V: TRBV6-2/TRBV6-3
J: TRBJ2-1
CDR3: CASSVLAGYNEQFF
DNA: TGTGCCAGCAGTGTCTTAGCGGGGTACAATGAGCAGTTCTTC

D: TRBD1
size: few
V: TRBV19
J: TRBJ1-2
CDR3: CASSTAGTDYGYTF
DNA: TGTGCCAGTAGTACCGCCGGGACAGACTATGGCTACACCTTC

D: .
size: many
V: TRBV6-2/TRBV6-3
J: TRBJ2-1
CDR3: CASTKQGLKFF
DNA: TGTGCCAGCACCAAGCAGGGATTGAAGTTCTTC

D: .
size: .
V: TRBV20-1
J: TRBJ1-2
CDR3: CSARVGNGYTF
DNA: TGCAGTGCTAGGGTTGGAAATGGCTACACCTTC

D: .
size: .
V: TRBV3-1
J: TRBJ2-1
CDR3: CASSQEGGNEQFF
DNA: TGTGCCAGCAGCCAAGAAGGAGGGAATGAGCAGTTCTTC

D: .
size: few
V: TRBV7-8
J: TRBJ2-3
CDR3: CASSPATVDYVF
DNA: TGTGCCAGCAGCCCCGCAACGGTGGACTACGTGTTC

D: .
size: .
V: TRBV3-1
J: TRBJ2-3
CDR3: CASSQDGYQGGDTQYF
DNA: TGTGCCAGCAGCCAAGACGGTTATCAGGGCGGAGATACGCAGTATTTT

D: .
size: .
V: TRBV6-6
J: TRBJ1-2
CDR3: CASSYSSVNYGYTF
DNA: TGTGCCAGCAGTTACTCGTCAGTTAACTATGGCTACACCTTC

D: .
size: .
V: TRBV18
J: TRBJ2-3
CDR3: CASISGGTDTQYF
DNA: TGTGCCAGCATCTCCGGGGGCACAGATACGCAGTATTTT

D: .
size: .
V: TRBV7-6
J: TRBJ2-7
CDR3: CASSPRQSSAGEQYF
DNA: TGTGCCAGCAGCCCTCGACAGAGCTCGGCCGGGGAGCAGTACTTC

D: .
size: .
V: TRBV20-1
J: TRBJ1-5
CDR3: CSAREANQPQHF
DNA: TGCAGTGCTAGAGAAGCAAATCAGCCCCAGCATTTT

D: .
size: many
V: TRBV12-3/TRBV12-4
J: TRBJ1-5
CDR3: CASSSPSKPQHF
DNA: TGTGCCAGCAGTTCCCCGTCGAAGCCCCAGCATTTT

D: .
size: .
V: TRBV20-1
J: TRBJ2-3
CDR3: CSARTEYTDTQYF
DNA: TGCAGTGCACGGACAGAGTACACAGATACGCAGTATTTT

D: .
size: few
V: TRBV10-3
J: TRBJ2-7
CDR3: CAIQGHRGSYEQYF
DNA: TGTGCCATCCAAGGTCATAGGGGATCCTACGAGCAGTACTTC

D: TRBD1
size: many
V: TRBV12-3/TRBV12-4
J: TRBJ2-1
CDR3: CASSRDRMNNEQFF
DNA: TGTGCCAGCAGTCGGGACAGGATGAACAATGAGCAGTTCTTC

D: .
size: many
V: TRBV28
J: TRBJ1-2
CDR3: CASSDLDFYGYTF
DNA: TGTGCCAGCAGCGATCTAGACTTTTATGGCTACACCTTC

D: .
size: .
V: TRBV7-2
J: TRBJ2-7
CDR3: CASSFAEYSYEQYF
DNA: TGTGCCAGCAGCTTTGCAGAGTACTCCTACGAGCAGTACTTC

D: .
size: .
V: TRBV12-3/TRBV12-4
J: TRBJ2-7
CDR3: CASRSPYEQYF
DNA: TGTGCCAGCAGGAGTCCCTACGAGCAGTACTTC

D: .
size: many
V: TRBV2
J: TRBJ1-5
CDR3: CASSEDQVGGQPQHF
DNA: TGTGCCAGCAGTGAGGATCAGGTCGGCGGGCAGCCCCAGCATTTT

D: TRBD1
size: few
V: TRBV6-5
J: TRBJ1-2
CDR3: CASSYQGQADGYTF
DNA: TGTGCCAGCAGTTACCAGGGACAGGCGGATGGCTACACCTTC